Shown below are 15 T cell receptor beta chains from a single sample sequenced in a study of T cell repertoires in cytomegalovirus infection. One entry per CDR3 protein results from TCRdb running MiXCR on the reads. Of under 800,000 distinct CDR3 sequences listed, 20% to 25% were seen once; the top ten hold approximately 8.2%. Sequences were obtained from CD8+ T cells from PBMCs. These receptors all stem from a human donor in good health (CMV status not recorded). Some clones in this sample may be carry-over from other donors' samples.

This clonotype has at least ten counts. The chain carries TRBV28 and TRBJ2-7; 7 bases match TRBD1. CDR1 is MDHEN and CDR2 is SYDVKM in the germline V gene. Unmatched junction bases numbered 10, after V lost 2 bases and J lost 3 bases. The CDR3 sequence is 16 residues long. CDR3 DNA sequence: TGTGCCAGCAGTTTAACACCTTTCAGGGGGAACTACGAGCAGTACGTC. It codes for CASSLTPFRGNYEQYV.

This clonotype was detected ten times or more. The CDR3 protein is CASSSHLDRGLNTGELFF. CDR3 sequence (DNA): TGTGCCAGCAGCTCACATCTCGACAGGGGACTGAACACCGGGGAGCTGTTTTTT. V usage is TRBV7-2 and J usage is TRBJ2-2; TRBD1 aligns across 8 bases. This CDR3 has 18 residues. With 4 bases clipped from V and 1 base from J, the junction kept 11 bases outside the gene matches. Germline V lookup: CDR1 SGHTA, CDR2 FQGNSA.

This clonotype showed up just a few times. The V gene is TRBV6-5, the J gene TRBJ2-7; the D call may be TRBD1 or TRBD2 (5 bases each). CDR3 length: 14 residues. Looked up from germline, CDR1 is MNHEY and CDR2 is SVGAGI. V was shortened by 6 bases and J by 3 bases, with 15 bases between the two germline ends. CDR3: CASSPGREVYEQYF. The CDR3 nucleotides are TGTGCCAGCAGCCCGGGACGTGAAGTCTACGAGCAGTACTTC.

This clonotype was observed at least ten times. The chain combines TRBV7-9 with TRBJ1-5, with D maybe TRBD1 (6 bases). The CDR3 is made up of 15 amino acids. V lost 3 bases and J lost 5, with 14 bases in between. Germline CDR1 reads SEHNR; CDR2 reads FQNEAQ (reference sequence). The CDR3 reads CASSLGQGSYQPQHF. The CDR3, as DNA: TGTGCCAGCAGCTTGGGCCAGGGGTCGTATCAGCCCCAGCATTTT.

V is TRBV20-1 and J is TRBJ2-7; D is perhaps TRBD1 (5 bases). This CDR3 is built from 12 residues. Trimming left V 1 base short and J 4 bases short, with 8 bases between. Germline V gives CDR1 DFQATT, CDR2 SNEGSKA (reference sequence). CDR3 sequence (DNA): TGCAGTGCTAGAGGCAGGGATTACGAGCAGTACTTC. Its translation: CSARGRDYEQYF.

Comments on this clonotype: This may be a read error: a much more frequent sequence differs by one nucleotide. V is TRBV7-2 and J is TRBJ2-5; a possible D gene is TRBD2 (5 bases). The CDR3 length is 15 residues. Trimming pared 1 base from V and 4 bases from J, leaving 13 bases between. Germline CDR1 SGHTA, CDR2 FQGNSA. In DNA form, the CDR3 reads TGTGCCAGCAGCTTAGTACCAGGAGGTCGAGAGACCCAGTACTTC. Translating gives CASSLVPGGRETQYF.

The V gene is TRBV29-1, the J gene TRBJ1-1; possible D gene TRBD1, 6 bases. Germline loops: CDR1 SQVTM, CDR2 ANQGSEA. V was cut by 6 bases and J by 7 bases, with 15 bases left in between. The CDR3 is 12 amino acids. The CDR3 spells CSVDRGGDEAFF. CDR3 in DNA: TGCAGCGTCGACCGGGGGGGCGATGAAGCTTTCTTT.

This clonotype was detected a few times. This sequence joins TRBV7-6 and TRBJ2-1; the D gene could be TRBD1 or TRBD2 (5 bases each). With 4 bases removed from V and 8 bases from J, the gap between germline ends came to 18 bases. Germline CDR1 is SGHVS and CDR2 is FNYEAQ. The CDR3 extends over 15 amino acids. The CDR3 protein is CASSSRGVSDHEQFF. CDR3 DNA: TGTGCCAGCAGCTCCCGAGGGGTCTCAGACCATGAGCAGTTCTTC.

This clonotype was seen repeatedly, ten times or more. This rearrangement joins TRBV5-1 to TRBJ2-1, with 8 bases fitting TRBD1. The CDR3 extends over 15 amino acids. V shed 1 base, J shed 7 bases, and the junction held 7 bases outside the gene matches. Germline loops: CDR1 SGHRS, CDR2 YFSETQ. CDR3 nucleotides: TGCGCCAGCAGCTTGATGGACAGGGATAATAATGAGCAGTTCTTC. Its protein product is CASSLMDRDNNEQFF.

Only a few counts were recorded for this clonotype. The V call is TRBV10-3, the J call TRBJ2-1; 8 nucleotides line up with TRBD2. The CDR3 is 12 amino acids. Germline V gene lookup returns CDR1 ENHRY and CDR2 SYGVKD. V lost 9 bases to trimming and J lost 6 bases; unmatched junction nucleotides: 4. The CDR3 sequence: CAITTSVNEQFF. As DNA, the CDR3 is TGTGCCATAACGACTAGCGTCAATGAGCAGTTCTTC.

The CDR3 loop reads CASSTAELFF. Written as DNA, the CDR3 is TGTGCCAGCAGCACTGCCGAGCTGTTTTTT. This rearrangement joins TRBV28 to TRBJ2-2; no clear D gene. Trimming took off 6 bases at V and 11 bases at J, with 7 bases between the two ends. This CDR3 spans 10 amino acids. CDR1 MDHEN and CDR2 SYDVKM come from the germline V gene. Using reference TRBV28 and TRBJ2-2 for the parts outside the CDR3, the full variable domain is DVKVTQSSRYLVKRTGEKVFLECVQDMDHENMFWYRQDPGLGLRLIYFSYDVKMKEKGDIPEGYSVSREKKERFSLILESASTNQTSMYLCASSTAELFFGEGSRLTVL.

This clonotype appeared a few times. The chain combines TRBV3-1 with TRBJ2-1; 9 bases map to TRBD1. From germline, CDR1 is LGHDT and CDR2 YNNKEL (reference sequence). The V gene end was trimmed by 6 bases and the J gene end by 7 bases; junction bases not matched to a gene: 10. This CDR3 is built from 15 residues. CDR3 sequence: CASSFTGGASNEQFF. DNA for the CDR3: TGTGCCAGCAGTTTTACAGGGGGCGCTAGTAATGAGCAGTTCTTC.

The J gene is TRBJ2-7, the V gene TRBV20-1, with TRBD1 as a possible D gene (5 bases). The CDR3 is 14 amino acids. Germline lookup yields CDR1 DFQATT and CDR2 SNEGSKA (reference sequence). V was pared by 5 bases and J by 3 bases, with 17 bases between. The CDR3 sequence is CSAEDQRGIYEQYV. The CDR3, as DNA: TGCAGTGCTGAGGACCAAAGGGGAATCTACGAGCAGTACGTC.

The chain joins TRBV7-9 to TRBJ1-2; D unclear. The CDR3 has 8 amino acids. Trimming cost V 5 bases and J 11 bases, with 3 bases left between them. Germline values: CDR1 SEHNR, CDR2 FQNEAQ (reference sequence). The CDR3 spells CASSEYTF. CDR3 coding DNA: TGTGCCAGCAGCGAATACACCTTC.

The V gene is TRBV18, the J gene TRBJ2-7, with a tentative D call TRBD1 (5 bases). V was trimmed by 1 base and J by 1 base, leaving 11 bases between them. Germline V gene data show CDR1 as KGHSH and CDR2 as LQKENI. The CDR3 runs to 15 residues. The CDR3 region has the DNA TGTGCCAGCTCACCACTTTTGCCAGGGTCCTACGAGCAGTACTTC. It codes for CASSPLLPGSYEQYF.